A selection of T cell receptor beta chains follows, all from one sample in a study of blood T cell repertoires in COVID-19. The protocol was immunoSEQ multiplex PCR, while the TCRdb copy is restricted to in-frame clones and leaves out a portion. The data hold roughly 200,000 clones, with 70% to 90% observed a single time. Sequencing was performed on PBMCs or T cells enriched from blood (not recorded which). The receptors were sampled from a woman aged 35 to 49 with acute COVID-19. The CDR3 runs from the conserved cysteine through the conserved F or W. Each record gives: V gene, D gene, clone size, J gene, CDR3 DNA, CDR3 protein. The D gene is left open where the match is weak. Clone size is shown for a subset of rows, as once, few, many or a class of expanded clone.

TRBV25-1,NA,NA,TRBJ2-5,TGTGCCAGCAGTGGGGGGGGGCCAATGGTGGAGACCCAGTACTTC,CASSGGGPMVETQYF
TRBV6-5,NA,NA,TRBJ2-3,TGTGCCAGCAGTTCAGGCACAGATACGCAGTATTTT,CASSSGTDTQYF
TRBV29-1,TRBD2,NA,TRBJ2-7,TGCAGCGTTGGAGGCGCTAGCGGGGACTACGAGCAGTACTTC,CSVGGASGDYEQYF
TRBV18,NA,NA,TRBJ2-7,TGTGCCAGCTCAGCATCAGGGTGGGCCTCCTACGAGCAGTACTTC,CASSASGWASYEQYF
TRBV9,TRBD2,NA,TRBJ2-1,TGTGCCAGCAGCGTAGGGGCGGGAGGGTATAGCAATGAGCAGTTCTTC,CASSVGAGGYSNEQFF
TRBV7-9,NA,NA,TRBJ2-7,TGTGCCAGCAGCTTAGGGACAGTCCCCGAGCAGTACTTC,CASSLGTVPEQYF
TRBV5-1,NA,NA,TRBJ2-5,TGCGCCAGCAGCTTAACAGGGAACGGAGAGACCCAGTACTTC,CASSLTGNGETQYF
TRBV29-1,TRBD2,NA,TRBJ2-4,TGCATCCCCCGGGGGGTCCTCCTGTCCAAAAACATTCAGTACTTC,CIPRGVLLSKNIQYF
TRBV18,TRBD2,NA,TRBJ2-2,TGTGCCAGCTCACCGGCTCTGGTAGCGGGTCGAACCGGGGAGCTGTTTTTT,CASSPALVAGRTGELFF
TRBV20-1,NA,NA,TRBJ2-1,TGCAGTGCTAGTTTGGGGGGCTCCTACAATGAGCAGTTCTTC,CSASLGGSYNEQFF
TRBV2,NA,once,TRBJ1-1,TGTGCCAGCAGTAGAGAGACAGTGAATGAAGCTTTCTTT,CASSRETVNEAFF
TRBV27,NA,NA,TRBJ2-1,TGTGCCAGCCTAAAAAGGGCGCCTAGCAGCTACAATGAGCAGTTCTTC,CASLKRAPSSYNEQFF
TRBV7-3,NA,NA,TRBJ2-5,TGTGCCAGCAGCCGGGGTGGGTCGGAGACCCAGTACTTC,CASSRGGSETQYF
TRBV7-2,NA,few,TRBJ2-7,TGTGCCAGCAGTCAATATCCGGGACACCCAGGGGTGTACTTC,CASSQYPGHPGVYF
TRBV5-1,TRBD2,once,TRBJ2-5,TGCGCCAGCAGCTACGGGACTAGCGGATACCAAGAGACCCAGTACTTC,CASSYGTSGYQETQYF
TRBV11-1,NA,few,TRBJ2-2,TGTGCCAGCAGCTCTCAGTTAACCGGGGAGCTGTTTTTT,CASSSQLTGELFF
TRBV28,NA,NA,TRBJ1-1,TGTGCCAGCAGCCTAGCCCGTGCCACTGAAGCTTTCTTT,CASSLARATEAFF
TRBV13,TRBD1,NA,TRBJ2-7,TGTGCCAGCAGCGTCGGGACAGGGGAGTACGAGCAGTACTTC,CASSVGTGEYEQYF
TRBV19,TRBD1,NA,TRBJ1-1,TGTGCCAGTAGTCCGGTGGTTGGGGACAGGGTTAGGAACACTGAAGCTTTCTTT,CASSPVVGDRVRNTEAFF
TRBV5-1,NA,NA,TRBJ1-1,TGCGCCAGCAGCTCCTACGGGGGTTTAAGGAACACTGAAGCTTTCTTT,CASSSYGGLRNTEAFF
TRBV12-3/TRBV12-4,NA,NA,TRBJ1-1,TGTGCCAGCAGTCCCAGACAGAACACTGAAGCTTTCTTT,CASSPRQNTEAFF
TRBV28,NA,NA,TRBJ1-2,TGTGCCAGCAGTTTAAGGGGTGGTAGCTATGGCTACACCTTC,CASSLRGGSYGYTF
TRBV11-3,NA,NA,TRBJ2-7,TGTGCCAGCAGCTTACCGGGAGACACCTACGAGCAGTACTTC,CASSLPGDTYEQYF
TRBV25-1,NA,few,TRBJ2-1,TGTGCCAGCAGTGAACTAGATAGCTCCTACAATGAGCAGTTCTTC,CASSELDSSYNEQFF
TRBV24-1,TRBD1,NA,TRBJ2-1,TGTGCCACCAGTGAAACAGGGGATGAGCAGTTCTTC,CATSETGDEQFF
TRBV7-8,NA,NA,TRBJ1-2,TGTGCCAGCAGCTTAGGGGGGGGCAGGGCTTATGGCTACACCTTC,CASSLGGGRAYGYTF
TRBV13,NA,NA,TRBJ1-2,TGTGCCAGCAGCCTCAACAGTGGCTACACCTTC,CASSLNSGYTF
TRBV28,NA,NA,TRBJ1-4,TGTGCCAGCAGTTTCAGGGCCGGGAGACTGTTTTTT,CASSFRAGRLFF
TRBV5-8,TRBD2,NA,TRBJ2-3,TGTGCCAGCAGCTTTAGCGGGGGGCAAGGGGTCCAAGATACGCAGTATTTT,CASSFSGGQGVQDTQYF
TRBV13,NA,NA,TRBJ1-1,TGTGCCAGCAGCCTAAGGGGCACTGAAGCTTTCTTT,CASSLRGTEAFF
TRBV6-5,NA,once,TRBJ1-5,TGTGCCAGCACCCCCTCCGGTGTTCAGCCCCAGCATTTT,CASTPSGVQPQHF
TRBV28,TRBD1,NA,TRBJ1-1,TGTGCCAGCAGTTTGGCAGAACAGGGGGCGCAAGCTTTCTTT,CASSLAEQGAQAFF
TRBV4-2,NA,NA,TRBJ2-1,TGTGCCAGCAGCCAAGCGGGGTCTGAGGACAATGAGCAGTTCTTC,CASSQAGSEDNEQFF
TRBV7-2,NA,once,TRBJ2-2,TGTGCCAGCAGCCCATACACCGGGGAGCTGTTTTTT,CASSPYTGELFF
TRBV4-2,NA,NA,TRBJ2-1,TGTGCCAGCAGCTATACACCGGAGGGATATGAGCAGTTCTTC,CASSYTPEGYEQFF
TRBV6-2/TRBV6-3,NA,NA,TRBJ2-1,TGTGCCAGCAGTTACTCGAGCACTCAAATTAGCGGTAGCTCCTACAATGAGCAGTTCTTC,CASSYSSTQISGSSYNEQFF
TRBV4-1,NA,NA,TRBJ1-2,TGCGCCAGCAGCCAAGCGGTAGCTAACTATGGCTACACCTTC,CASSQAVANYGYTF
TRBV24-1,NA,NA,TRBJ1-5,TGTGCCACCAGTGATTCCGTATCAGGTCAGCCCCAGCATTTT,CATSDSVSGQPQHF
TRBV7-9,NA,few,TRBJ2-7,TGTGCCAGCAGTCGGGGGAGCCACGGGTCCTACGAGCAGTACTTC,CASSRGSHGSYEQYF
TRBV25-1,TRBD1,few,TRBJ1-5,TGTGCCAGCAGTGAATGGGGACAGGACCATCAGCCCCAGCATTTT,CASSEWGQDHQPQHF
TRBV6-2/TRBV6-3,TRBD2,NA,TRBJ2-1,TGTGCCAGCAGCCCGGGACTAGCGGTTATCAATGAGCAGTTCTTC,CASSPGLAVINEQFF
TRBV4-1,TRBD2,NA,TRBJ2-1,TGCGCCAGCAGCCAAGATGCCCTCGGGGGGGGATCCTACAATGAGCAGTTCTTC,CASSQDALGGGSYNEQFF
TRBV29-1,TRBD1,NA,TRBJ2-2,TGCAGCGTTTGGGGACAGGGGGAAAACACCGGGGAGCTGTTTTTT,CSVWGQGENTGELFF
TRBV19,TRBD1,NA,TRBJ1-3,TGTGCCAGTAGAGTCCGACAGGGCCACTCTGGAAACACCATATATTTT,CASRVRQGHSGNTIYF
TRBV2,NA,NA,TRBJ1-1,TGTGCCAGCAGTTATGACAGACAGAACACTGAAGCTTTCTTT,CASSYDRQNTEAFF
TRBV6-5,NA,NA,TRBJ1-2,TGTGCCAGCAGTTCACCAGGCAGTGCTAACTATGGCTACACCTTC,CASSSPGSANYGYTF
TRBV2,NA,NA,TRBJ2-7,TGTGCCACCAGAGGGGGGGGTATAGGTGAGCAGTACTTC,CATRGGGIGEQYF